This is a list of T cell receptor beta chains from one sample in a study of shared clonotypes between healthy human individuals. The protocol was immunoSEQ multiplex PCR, while the TCRdb copy is restricted to in-frame clones and leaves out a portion. This sample carries about 2,500,000 clones, around 90% of them seen once, and the ten largest clones take roughly 0.15%. The specimen was naive CD4+ T cells sorted from blood. The receptors stem from a man in his late teens or twenties in good health. Both conserved end residues are part of each CDR3. The order of the fields is V gene, clone size, D gene, J gene, CDR3 protein, CDR3 DNA. D genes are given only for firm matches. Expanded clones get a size class; other rows say once, few or many, or leave the size out.

V: TRBV2; size: NA; D: TRBD1; J: TRBJ1-5; CDR3: CASGGTVNQPQHF; DNA: TGTGCCAGCGGGGGGACAGTCAATCAGCCCCAGCATTTT
V: TRBV11-2; size: once; D: NA; J: TRBJ2-5; CDR3: CASSPTGGETQYF; DNA: TGTGCCAGCAGCCCCACAGGAGGGGAGACCCAGTACTTC
V: TRBV10-3; size: NA; D: NA; J: TRBJ1-2; CDR3: CAIFRANYGYTF; DNA: TGTGCCATCTTCAGGGCTAACTATGGCTACACCTTC
V: TRBV4-2; size: NA; D: NA; J: TRBJ1-5; CDR3: CASRIYGASNQPQHF; DNA: TGTGCCAGCAGAATATATGGTGCGAGCAATCAGCCCCAGCATTTT
V: TRBV18; size: NA; D: NA; J: TRBJ1-4; CDR3: CASSPNRVGSGVANEKLFF; DNA: TGTGCCAGCTCCCCTAACAGGGTCGGGTCTGGCGTTGCTAATGAAAAACTGTTTTTT
V: TRBV7-3; size: once; D: TRBD1; J: TRBJ1-5; CDR3: CASSLQSTGVNQPQHF; DNA: TGTGCCAGCAGCTTACAATCGACAGGGGTGAATCAGCCCCAGCATTTT
V: TRBV19; size: NA; D: TRBD2; J: TRBJ2-7; CDR3: CASSMRSSGYEQYF; DNA: TGTGCCAGTAGTATGCGGTCTAGCGGCTACGAGCAGTACTTC
V: TRBV6-5; size: NA; D: NA; J: TRBJ1-5; CDR3: CASSFINQPQHF; DNA: TGTGCCAGCAGTTTCATCAATCAGCCCCAGCATTTT
V: TRBV18; size: NA; D: TRBD1; J: TRBJ2-7; CDR3: CASSPPGQSSYEQYF; DNA: TGTGCCAGCTCACCACCGGGACAGTCCTCCTACGAGCAGTACTTC
V: TRBV6-1; size: NA; D: NA; J: TRBJ1-2; CDR3: CASTLSGTDFYGYTF; DNA: TGTGCCAGCACCCTTTCAGGCACCGACTTTTATGGCTACACCTTC
V: TRBV28; size: NA; D: NA; J: TRBJ2-3; CDR3: CASSPDSLTGGTDTQYF; DNA: TGTGCCAGCAGCCCGGACTCCTTGACGGGAGGCACAGATACGCAGTATTTT
V: TRBV7-8; size: NA; D: NA; J: TRBJ2-7; CDR3: CASSLGGEIRAEQYF; DNA: TGTGCCAGCAGCTTAGGTGGGGAGATCCGGGCCGAGCAGTACTTC
V: TRBV7-8; size: NA; D: NA; J: TRBJ2-7; CDR3: CASSLVLGGGYEQYF; DNA: TGTGCCAGCAGCTTAGTTCTGGGGGGAGGCTACGAGCAGTACTTC
V: TRBV7-9; size: NA; D: NA; J: TRBJ1-1; CDR3: CASSPLLGPNTEAFF; DNA: TGTGCCAGCAGCCCCCTGCTGGGACCCAACACTGAAGCTTTCTTT
V: TRBV10-2; size: once; D: NA; J: TRBJ2-7; CDR3: CASSESPASYEQYF; DNA: TGCGCCAGCAGTGAGTCTCCAGCCTCCTACGAGCAGTACTTC
V: TRBV2; size: NA; D: TRBD1; J: TRBJ2-5; CDR3: CASSKDRGPQETQYF; DNA: TGTGCCAGCAGTAAAGACAGGGGACCTCAAGAGACCCAGTACTTC
V: TRBV7-2; size: NA; D: TRBD2; J: TRBJ2-7; CDR3: CASSRTSGSYEQYF; DNA: TGTGCCAGCAGCCGGACTAGCGGGAGCTACGAGCAGTACTTC
V: TRBV5-1; size: NA; D: TRBD1; J: TRBJ2-7; CDR3: CASSLERQKPGTGGHEQYF; DNA: TGCGCCAGCAGCTTGGAAAGACAAAAACCCGGGACAGGGGGCCACGAGCAGTACTTC
V: TRBV28; size: NA; D: NA; J: TRBJ2-5; CDR3: CASSLTVPSETQYF; DNA: TGTGCCAGCAGTTTAACGGTGCCAAGCGAGACCCAGTACTTC
V: TRBV5-1; size: NA; D: TRBD1; J: TRBJ1-3; CDR3: CASSPNDREISGNTIYF; DNA: TGCGCCAGCAGCCCTAACGACAGGGAGATTTCTGGAAACACCATATATTTT
V: TRBV4-3; size: once; D: NA; J: TRBJ1-1; CDR3: CASSQEFVGKAFF; DNA: TGCGCCAGCAGCCAAGAGTTTGTCGGAAAAGCTTTCTTT
V: TRBV10-3; size: NA; D: TRBD2; J: TRBJ2-1; CDR3: CAISESRTSGGYNEQFF; DNA: TGTGCCATCAGTGAGTCGAGAACTAGCGGGGGCTACAATGAGCAGTTCTTC
V: TRBV19; size: once; D: NA; J: TRBJ1-2; CDR3: CASSVSGYTGYTF; DNA: TGTGCCAGTAGTGTTTCAGGGTACACTGGCTACACCTTC
V: TRBV6-5; size: NA; D: TRBD1; J: TRBJ2-7; CDR3: CASTPGTGIYEQYF; DNA: TGTGCCAGCACTCCCGGGACAGGGATCTACGAGCAGTACTTC
V: TRBV6-1; size: NA; D: NA; J: TRBJ2-3; CDR3: CASSENGQSTDTQYF; DNA: TGTGCCAGCAGTGAAAACGGACAGTCCACAGATACGCAGTATTTT
V: TRBV2; size: NA; D: TRBD1; J: TRBJ1-1; CDR3: CASSEGQGLSAFF; DNA: TGTGCCAGCAGTGAAGGACAGGGCCTATCGGCTTTCTTT
V: TRBV6-5; size: NA; D: NA; J: TRBJ1-6; CDR3: CASSPGLPYSPLHF; DNA: TGTGCCAGCAGCCCGGGACTCCCGTATTCACCCCTCCACTTT
V: TRBV6-6; size: once; D: NA; J: TRBJ1-1; CDR3: CASSFAEMNTEAFF; DNA: TGTGCCAGCAGTTTTGCGGAGATGAACACTGAAGCTTTCTTT
V: TRBV5-1; size: NA; D: TRBD2; J: TRBJ2-1; CDR3: CASSPGLAGGYNEQFF; DNA: TGCGCCAGCAGCCCTGGACTAGCGGGGGGATACAATGAGCAGTTCTTC
V: TRBV29-1; size: NA; D: TRBD1; J: TRBJ2-3; CDR3: CSASDRGSTDTQYF; DNA: TGCAGCGCTTCGGACAGGGGAAGTACAGATACGCAGTATTTT
V: TRBV5-6; size: NA; D: NA; J: TRBJ2-2; CDR3: CASSLGGLGGELFF; DNA: TGTGCCAGCAGCTTGGGGGGATTAGGCGGGGAGCTGTTTTTT
V: TRBV27; size: NA; D: TRBD2; J: TRBJ2-2; CDR3: CASSIRLAGGPGELFF; DNA: TGTGCCAGCAGTATTCGACTAGCGGGGGGGCCCGGGGAGCTGTTTTTT
V: TRBV4-1; size: NA; D: TRBD2; J: TRBJ2-3; CDR3: CASSQAGGGTDTQYF; DNA: TGCGCCAGCAGCCAGGCGGGAGGAGGCACAGATACGCAGTATTTT
V: TRBV21-1; size: once; D: NA; J: TRBJ2-2; CDR3: CASSTSGGLNTGELFF; DNA: TGTGCCAGCAGCACTAGCGGGGGGCTTAACACCGGGGAGCTGTTTTTT
V: TRBV9; size: NA; D: NA; J: TRBJ1-1; CDR3: CASSVRSNTEAFF; DNA: TGTGCCAGCAGCGTACGGTCCAACACTGAAGCTTTCTTT
V: TRBV11-2; size: NA; D: NA; J: TRBJ2-3; CDR3: CASRGKADTQYF; DNA: TGTGCCAGCAGGGGTAAGGCAGATACGCAGTATTTT
V: TRBV5-1; size: NA; D: TRBD2; J: TRBJ2-1; CDR3: CASSLAAGLVNSEQFF; DNA: TGCGCCAGCAGCTTGGCCGCGGGACTAGTAAACAGTGAGCAGTTCTTC
V: TRBV10-3; size: NA; D: TRBD2; J: TRBJ2-3; CDR3: CAISDGWTSGWSSTDTQYF; DNA: TGTGCCATCAGTGATGGCTGGACTAGCGGGTGGAGCTCCACAGATACGCAGTATTTT
V: TRBV2; size: few; D: NA; J: TRBJ1-1; CDR3: CACLQGRNTEAFF; DNA: TGTGCCTGTCTACAGGGACGGAACACTGAAGCTTTCTTT
V: TRBV4-3; size: NA; D: TRBD1; J: TRBJ2-5; CDR3: CASSQVGGETQYF; DNA: TGCGCCAGCAGCCAAGTAGGGGGCGAGACCCAGTACTTC
V: TRBV6-5; size: NA; D: NA; J: TRBJ2-1; CDR3: CASIAPGAHNEQFF; DNA: TGTGCCAGCATAGCCCCGGGCGCGCACAATGAGCAGTTCTTC
V: TRBV2; size: NA; D: TRBD2; J: TRBJ2-1; CDR3: CASSRTSGLYNEQFF; DNA: TGTGCCAGCAGCCGAACTAGCGGCCTGTACAATGAGCAGTTCTTC
V: TRBV5-1; size: once; D: TRBD1; J: TRBJ1-3; CDR3: CASSPQQGASGNTIYF; DNA: TGCGCCAGCAGCCCGCAGCAGGGGGCGTCTGGAAACACCATATATTTT
V: TRBV19; size: once; D: NA; J: TRBJ2-7; CDR3: CASSNRVHEQYF; DNA: TGTGCCAGTTCAAACAGGGTCCATGAGCAGTACTTC
V: TRBV6-4; size: NA; D: NA; J: TRBJ1-2; CDR3: CASSDSGSNYGYTF; DNA: TGTGCCAGCAGTGACTCGGGTTCTAACTATGGCTACACCTTC
V: TRBV4-3; size: once; D: TRBD2; J: TRBJ2-5; CDR3: CASSQSWLADLQETQYF; DNA: TGCGCCAGCAGTCAAAGTTGGCTAGCGGATCTCCAAGAGACCCAGTACTTC
V: TRBV7-2; size: NA; D: NA; J: TRBJ2-5; CDR3: CASSLGPQETQYF; DNA: TGTGCCAGCAGCTTAGGCCCCCAAGAGACCCAGTACTTC
V: TRBV5-6; size: NA; D: TRBD1; J: TRBJ2-5; CDR3: CASSSPGTGVGETQYF; DNA: TGTGCCAGCAGCTCTCCCGGGACAGGGGTCGGGGAGACCCAGTACTTC
V: TRBV9; size: NA; D: NA; J: TRBJ2-1; CDR3: CASSVAVASLSYNEQFF; DNA: TGTGCCAGCAGCGTAGCCGTAGCATCCCTCTCCTACAATGAGCAGTTCTTC
V: TRBV7-9; size: NA; D: NA; J: TRBJ1-4; CDR3: CASSLGGTSTNEKLFF; DNA: TGTGCCAGCAGCTTAGGGGGGACATCAACTAATGAAAAACTGTTTTTT
V: TRBV4-1; size: NA; D: TRBD1; J: TRBJ2-5; CDR3: CASSQPPRDRGTQYF; DNA: TGCGCCAGCAGCCAACCCCCCCGGGACAGGGGAACCCAGTACTTC
V: TRBV19; size: NA; D: NA; J: TRBJ2-5; CDR3: CASTRSPQETQYF; DNA: TGTGCCAGTACGAGGTCTCCCCAAGAGACCCAGTACTTC
V: TRBV30; size: NA; D: NA; J: TRBJ2-5; CDR3: CAYTQGLETQYF; DNA: TGTGCCTACACACAGGGTTTAGAGACCCAGTACTTC
V: TRBV27; size: NA; D: TRBD2; J: TRBJ2-7; CDR3: CASSSLAGVYEQYF; DNA: TGTGCCAGCAGTTCCCTAGCGGGAGTTTACGAGCAGTACTTC
V: TRBV10-3; size: NA; D: TRBD2; J: TRBJ2-3; CDR3: CATVAGRTDTQYF; DNA: TGTGCCACTGTAGCGGGACGCACAGATACGCAGTATTTT
V: TRBV9; size: NA; D: TRBD2; J: TRBJ2-1; CDR3: CASSPLAGGYNEQFF; DNA: TGTGCCAGCAGCCCCCTAGCGGGGGGGTACAATGAGCAGTTCTTC
V: TRBV6-5; size: NA; D: NA; J: TRBJ2-7; CDR3: CASRKDPGYEQYF; DNA: TGTGCCAGCCGAAAAGACCCCGGATACGAGCAGTACTTC
V: TRBV11-3; size: NA; D: NA; J: TRBJ1-1; CDR3: CASSLGTVKGAFF; DNA: TGTGCCAGCAGCTTAGGGACAGTGAAGGGAGCTTTCTTT
V: TRBV6-6; size: NA; D: NA; J: TRBJ1-6; CDR3: CATGGGSSYNSPLHF; DNA: TGTGCCACCGGGGGGGGGAGCTCCTATAATTCACCCCTCCACTTT